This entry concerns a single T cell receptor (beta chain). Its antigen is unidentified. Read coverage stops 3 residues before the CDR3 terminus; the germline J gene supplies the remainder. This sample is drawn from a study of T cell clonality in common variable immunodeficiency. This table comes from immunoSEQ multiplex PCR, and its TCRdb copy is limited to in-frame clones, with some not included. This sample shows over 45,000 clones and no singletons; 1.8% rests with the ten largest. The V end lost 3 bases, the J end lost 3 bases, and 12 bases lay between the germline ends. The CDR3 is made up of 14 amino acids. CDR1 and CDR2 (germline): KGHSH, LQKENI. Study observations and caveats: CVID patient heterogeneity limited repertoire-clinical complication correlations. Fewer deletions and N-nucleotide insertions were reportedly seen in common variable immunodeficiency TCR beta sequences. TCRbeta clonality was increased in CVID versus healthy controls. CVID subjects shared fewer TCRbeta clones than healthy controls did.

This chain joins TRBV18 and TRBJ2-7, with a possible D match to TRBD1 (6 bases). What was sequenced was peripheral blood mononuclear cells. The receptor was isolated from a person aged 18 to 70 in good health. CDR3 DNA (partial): TGTGCCAGCTCACCGGGGATAGGGGGCTACGAG. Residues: CASSPGIGGYE. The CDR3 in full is CASSPGIGGYEQYF.